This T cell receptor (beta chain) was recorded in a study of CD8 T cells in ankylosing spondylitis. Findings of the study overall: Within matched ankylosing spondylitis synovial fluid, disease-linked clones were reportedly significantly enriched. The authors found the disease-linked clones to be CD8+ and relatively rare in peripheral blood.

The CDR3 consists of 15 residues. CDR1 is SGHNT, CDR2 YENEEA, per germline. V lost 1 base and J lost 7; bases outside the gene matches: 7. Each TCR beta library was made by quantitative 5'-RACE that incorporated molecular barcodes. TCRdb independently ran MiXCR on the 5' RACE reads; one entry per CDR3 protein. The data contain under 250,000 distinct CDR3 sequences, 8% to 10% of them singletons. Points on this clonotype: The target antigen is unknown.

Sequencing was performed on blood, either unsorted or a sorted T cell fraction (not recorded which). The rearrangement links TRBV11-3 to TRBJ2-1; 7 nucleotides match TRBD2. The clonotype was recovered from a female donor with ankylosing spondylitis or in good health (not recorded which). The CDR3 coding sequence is TGTGCCAGCAGCTTAGTTGGCGGGAGACCGAATGAGCAGTTCTTC. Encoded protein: CASSLVGGRPNEQFF.